This entry is about one TCR beta chain. These data come from a study of blood T cell repertoires in COVID-19. Study summary: Acute and convalescent COVID-19 specimens originated in the United States, Italy and Spain. Sample material is recorded as cDNA or gDNA derived from T cells, B-cell-depleted T cells, or PBMCs.

Methods used by the authors: Estimation of nucleated cell counts relied on the amplification of reference gene primers. The assay was immunoSEQ multiplex PCR, and TCRdb's table has in-frame clones only and misses some. Clone size and the V and J calls come from that table; the DNA yielded D and trimming. Of about 120,000 clones in the sample, 81% were seen once. V was cut by 1 base and J by 7 bases, with 14 bases left in between. This CDR3 region has 15 residues. Germline V gene lookup returns CDR1 MNHEY and CDR2 SMNVEV (reference sequence). This clonotype was obtained from a man aged 50 to 60 with acute or convalescent COVID-19. The rearrangement uses TRBV27 and TRBJ1-5; D ambiguous. The sequenced material came from peripheral blood. The CDR3 reads CASSLFAGSEQPQHF. DNA of the CDR3: TGTGCCAGCAGTTTATTTGCTGGGTCGGAGCAGCCCCAGCATTTT.